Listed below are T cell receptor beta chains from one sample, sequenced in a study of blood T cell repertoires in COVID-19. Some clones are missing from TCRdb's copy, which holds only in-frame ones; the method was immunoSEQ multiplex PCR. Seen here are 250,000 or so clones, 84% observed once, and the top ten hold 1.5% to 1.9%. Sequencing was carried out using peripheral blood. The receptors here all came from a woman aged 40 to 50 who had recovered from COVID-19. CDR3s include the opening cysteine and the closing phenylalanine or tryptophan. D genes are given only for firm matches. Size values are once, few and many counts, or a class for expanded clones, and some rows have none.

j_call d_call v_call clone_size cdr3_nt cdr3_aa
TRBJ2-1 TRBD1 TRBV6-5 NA TGTGCCAGCAGTTACTCGAGACAGGGGTACAATGAGCAGTTCTTC CASSYSRQGYNEQFF
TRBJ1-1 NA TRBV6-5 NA TGTGCCAGCAGGGACAGTTCACCGGTGAACACTGAAGCTTTCTTT CASRDSSPVNTEAFF
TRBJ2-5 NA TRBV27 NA TGTGCCAGCCGTAGGGGGGGCGAGACCCAGTACTTC CASRRGGETQYF
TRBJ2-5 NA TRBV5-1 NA TGCGCCAGCAGCTTGACTGTGGGGGGGCCTTTAGAGACCCAGTACTTC CASSLTVGGPLETQYF
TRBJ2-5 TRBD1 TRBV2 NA TGTGCCAGCAGTAGACAGGGGAACCAAGAGACCCAGTACTTC CASSRQGNQETQYF
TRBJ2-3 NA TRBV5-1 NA TGCGCCAGCAGCTTGGGCCCGACTAGCACAGATACGCAGTATTTT CASSLGPTSTDTQYF
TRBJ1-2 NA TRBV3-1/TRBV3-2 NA TGTGCCAGCAGCCCGTCCCAGTTTAACTATGGCTACACCTTC CASSPSQFNYGYTF
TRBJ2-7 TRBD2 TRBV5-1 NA TGCGCCAGCAGCTTGGACCTAGCGGGGGAAGGTGAGCAGTACTTC CASSLDLAGEGEQYF
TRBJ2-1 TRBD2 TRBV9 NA TGTGCCAGCAGCGTAGAGGGACTAGCAGGCAATGAGCAGTTCTTC CASSVEGLAGNEQFF
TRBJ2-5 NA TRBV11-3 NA TGTGCCAGCAGCTTACCCGAATGGCGGAGGGGGACCCAGTACTTC CASSLPEWRRGTQYF
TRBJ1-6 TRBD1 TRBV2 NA TGTGCCAGCAGCAACAGGGGAAGCTATTCACCCCTCCACTTT CASSNRGSYSPLHF
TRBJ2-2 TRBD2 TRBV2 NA TGTGCCAGCAGTGACTATTCGGGGGGGTGCGGGGAGCTGTTTTTT CASSDYSGGCGELFF
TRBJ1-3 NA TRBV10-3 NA TGTGCCATCAGTGGGAGAGGGAAATTCGGCTCTGGAAACACCATATATTTT CAISGRGKFGSGNTIYF
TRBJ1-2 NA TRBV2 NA TGTGCCAGCACCTCGACAGTTTATGGCTACACCTTC CASTSTVYGYTF
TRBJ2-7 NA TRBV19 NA TGTGCCAGTAGTATGCTGCACACCTCCTACGAGCAGTACTTC CASSMLHTSYEQYF
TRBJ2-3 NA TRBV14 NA TGTGCCAGCAGCCAAGGAGGGTGGCCAGATACGCAGTATTTT CASSQGGWPDTQYF
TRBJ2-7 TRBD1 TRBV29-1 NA TGCAGCGCCAACAGGGGGCGCGCGGGCGAGCAGTACTTC CSANRGRAGEQYF
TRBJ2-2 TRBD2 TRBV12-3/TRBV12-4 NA TGTGCCAGCAGTTTGGGGGGGGCCGGGGAGCTGTTTTTT CASSLGGAGELFF
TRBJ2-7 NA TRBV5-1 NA TGCGCCAGCAGCGCCGTACAGGGAACCTACGAGCAGTACTTC CASSAVQGTYEQYF
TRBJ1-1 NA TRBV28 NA TGTGCCAGCAGTTCCCCCCGGTCTGAAGCTTTCTTT CASSSPRSEAFF
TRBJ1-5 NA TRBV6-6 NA TGTGCCAGCAGTTACCACAGGGATGAAAATCAGCCCCAGCATTTT CASSYHRDENQPQHF
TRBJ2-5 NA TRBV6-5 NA TGTGCCAGCACGCAGGAACAAGAGACCCAGTACTTC CASTQEQETQYF
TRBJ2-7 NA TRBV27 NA TGTGCCAGCAGTTTCCCAGGCTCCTACGAGCAGTACTTC CASSFPGSYEQYF
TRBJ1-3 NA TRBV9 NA TGTGCCAGCAGCGTAGATTTACAGTCTGGAAACACCATATATTTT CASSVDLQSGNTIYF
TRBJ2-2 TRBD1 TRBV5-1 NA TGCGCCAGCAGCTTGGTGGGACAGGGCAACACCGGGGAGCTGTTTTTT CASSLVGQGNTGELFF
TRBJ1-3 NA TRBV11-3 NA TGTGCCAGCAGCCTTGACAGCGGAAACACCATATATTTT CASSLDSGNTIYF
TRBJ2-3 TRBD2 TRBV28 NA TGTGCCAGCTCTAGCGGGGCTAGCACAGATACGCAGTATTTT CASSSGASTDTQYF
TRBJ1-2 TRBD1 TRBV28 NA TGTGCCAGCAGTCAGTCCAGGGGGCAGGGTAACTATGGCTACACCTTC CASSQSRGQGNYGYTF
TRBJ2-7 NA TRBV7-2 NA TGTGCCAGCAGCTTATTGGGGGCGTACGAGCAGTACTTC CASSLLGAYEQYF
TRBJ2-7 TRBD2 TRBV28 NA TGTGCCAGCAGTGTAGGGACTAGCGGGGGTCGCGACGAGCAGTACTTC CASSVGTSGGRDEQYF
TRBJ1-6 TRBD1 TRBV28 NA TGTGCCAGCAGCCTACCGACAGGGGTTAAGGGTTCACCCCTCCACTTT CASSLPTGVKGSPLHF
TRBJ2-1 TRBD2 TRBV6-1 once TGTGCCAGCAGTGGGGGACTAGCGGGGGGCAAGCTGAATGAGCAGTTCTTC CASSGGLAGGKLNEQFF
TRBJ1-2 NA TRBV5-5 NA TGTGCCAGCAGCTTGCAGGGAATCTATGGCTACACCTTC CASSLQGIYGYTF
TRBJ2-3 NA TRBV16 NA TGTGCCAGCAGCCAATCGGGGAGATCAGATACGCAGTATTTT CASSQSGRSDTQYF
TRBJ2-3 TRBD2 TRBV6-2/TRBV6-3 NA TGTGCCAGCAGTTACCGATACTCCCTAGCGGGGGGCACAGATACGCAGTATTTT CASSYRYSLAGGTDTQYF
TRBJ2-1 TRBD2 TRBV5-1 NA TGCGCCAGCAGCGAGGACCGGACTAGCGGGTGGGTTCAGTTCTTC CASSEDRTSGWVQFF
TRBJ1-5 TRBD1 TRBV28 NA TGTGCCAGCAGTCCTCGACAGGGGACAGGTCAGCCCCAGCATTTT CASSPRQGTGQPQHF
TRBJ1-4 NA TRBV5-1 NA TGCGCCAGCAGCTTGGGGTCGCAGGGTGAAAAACTGTTTTTT CASSLGSQGEKLFF
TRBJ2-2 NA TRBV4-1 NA TGCGCCAGCAGCCAAGGGCTGTGGGCTGAGCTGTTTTTT CASSQGLWAELFF
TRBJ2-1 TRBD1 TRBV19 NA TGTGCCAGTAGCCAGGGGGCATCCTACAATGAGCAGTTCTTC CASSQGASYNEQFF
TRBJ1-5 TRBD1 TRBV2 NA TGTGCCAGCAGAGGACAGGGGACAAGTCAGCCCCAGCATTTT CASRGQGTSQPQHF
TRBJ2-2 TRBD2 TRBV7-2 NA TGTGCCAGCAGCGCTAGAGGCGGGGGGGCCGCGGAGCTGTTTTTT CASSARGGGAAELFF
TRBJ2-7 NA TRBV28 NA TGTGCCAGCAGTCAGAGTACCACGGGGGACTACGAGCAGTACTTC CASSQSTTGDYEQYF
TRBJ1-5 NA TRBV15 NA TGTGCCACCAGCAGGGGGGGGTCAAAGAATAGCAATCAGCCCCAGCATTTT CATSRGGSKNSNQPQHF
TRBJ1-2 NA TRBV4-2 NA TGTGCCAGCAGCCAAGAGACAGGACATCTAGGCTACACCTTC CASSQETGHLGYTF
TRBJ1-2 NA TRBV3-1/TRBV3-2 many TGTGCCAGCAGCCAAGAATTTGTACACCCGTCCCAATATGGCTACACCTTC CASSQEFVHPSQYGYTF